This is a list of T cell receptor beta chains from one sample in a study of radiotherapy plus CTLA-4 blockade in lung cancer. Produced via immunoSEQ multiplex PCR; TCRdb's table is partial and in-frame only. The profile shows around 86,000 clones, roughly four fifths of them singletons. The sample here was peripheral blood, taken from a patient treated with radiotherapy plus ipilimumab. Every receptor here comes from a human donor with non-small cell lung cancer who had stable disease on radiotherapy plus ipilimumab. Both conserved end residues are part of each CDR3. D genes are given only for firm matches. Clone size is shown for a subset of rows, as once, few, many or a class of expanded clone.

d_gene: TRBD2
abundance: -
j_gene: TRBJ2-1
v_gene: TRBV10-3
CDR3aa: CAIRTGTSGNWEQFF
CDR3nt: TGTGCCATCAGAACCGGGACTAGCGGGAACTGGGAGCAGTTCTTC

d_gene: -
abundance: -
j_gene: TRBJ1-2
v_gene: TRBV7-9
CDR3aa: CASSLEGGNGYTF
CDR3nt: TGTGCCAGCAGCTTAGAAGGGGGTAATGGCTACACCTTC

d_gene: -
abundance: -
j_gene: TRBJ2-1
v_gene: TRBV6-6
CDR3aa: CASGGDRTRPYNEQFF
CDR3nt: TGTGCCAGCGGGGGGGACAGGACTAGACCCTACAATGAGCAGTTCTTC

d_gene: TRBD1
abundance: -
j_gene: TRBJ2-7
v_gene: TRBV10-1
CDR3aa: CASSPGTGGSEQYF
CDR3nt: TGCGCCAGCAGCCCCGGGACAGGGGGCTCCGAGCAGTACTTC

d_gene: TRBD1
abundance: -
j_gene: TRBJ1-4
v_gene: TRBV5-4
CDR3aa: CASSTGTGARKLFF
CDR3nt: TGTGCCAGCAGTACCGGGACAGGGGCCCGAAAACTGTTTTTT

d_gene: TRBD1
abundance: -
j_gene: TRBJ1-4
v_gene: TRBV5-1
CDR3aa: CASSIGQGTTTNEKLFF
CDR3nt: TGCGCCAGCAGCATCGGACAGGGGACCACAACTAATGAAAAACTGTTTTTT

d_gene: -
abundance: -
j_gene: TRBJ1-1
v_gene: TRBV5-4
CDR3aa: CASTSNMNTEAFF
CDR3nt: TGTGCCAGCACCTCAAATATGAACACTGAAGCTTTCTTT

d_gene: -
abundance: few
j_gene: TRBJ2-2
v_gene: TRBV7-3
CDR3aa: CASSRDRGGAGELFF
CDR3nt: TGTGCCAGCAGCCGTGACAGGGGAGGGGCCGGGGAGCTGTTTTTT

d_gene: TRBD2
abundance: -
j_gene: TRBJ2-3
v_gene: TRBV9
CDR3aa: CASSVVAAGADTQYF
CDR3nt: TGTGCCAGCAGCGTAGTGGCCGCGGGGGCAGATACGCAGTATTTT

d_gene: TRBD1
abundance: once
j_gene: TRBJ2-5
v_gene: TRBV6-1
CDR3aa: CASSGGTGGETQYF
CDR3nt: TGTGCCAGCAGTGGGGGGACAGGGGGAGAGACCCAGTACTTC

d_gene: -
abundance: -
j_gene: TRBJ1-1
v_gene: TRBV21-1
CDR3aa: CASRLSDRGANTEAFF
CDR3nt: TGTGCCAGCAGACTCTCGGACAGGGGGGCGAACACTGAAGCTTTCTTT

d_gene: -
abundance: -
j_gene: TRBJ1-1
v_gene: TRBV6-5
CDR3aa: CASSSVTRANPLAFF
CDR3nt: TGTGCCAGCAGTTCCGTAACGCGGGCCAATCCATTAGCTTTCTTT

d_gene: -
abundance: -
j_gene: TRBJ2-1
v_gene: TRBV5-1
CDR3aa: CASSFSGNEQFF
CDR3nt: TGCGCCAGCAGCTTTTCGGGGAATGAGCAGTTCTTC

d_gene: TRBD2
abundance: -
j_gene: TRBJ2-7
v_gene: TRBV11-2
CDR3aa: CASSLALGAGEYEQHF
CDR3nt: TGTGCCAGCAGCTTAGCGCTAGGAGCGGGGGAGTACGAGCAGCACTTC

d_gene: -
abundance: -
j_gene: TRBJ2-7
v_gene: TRBV11-2
CDR3aa: CASSPGRVYEQYF
CDR3nt: TGTGCCAGCAGCCCCGGAAGGGTCTACGAGCAGTACTTC

d_gene: -
abundance: -
j_gene: TRBJ2-7
v_gene: TRBV5-1
CDR3aa: CASSLAGTPAYEQYF
CDR3nt: TGCGCCAGCAGCTTGGCCGGGACACCGGCCTACGAGCAGTACTTC

d_gene: -
abundance: -
j_gene: TRBJ1-1
v_gene: TRBV6-5
CDR3aa: CASRSGQNEAFF
CDR3nt: TGTGCCAGCAGGTCTGGACAGAATGAAGCTTTCTTT

d_gene: -
abundance: few
j_gene: TRBJ2-6
v_gene: TRBV5-6
CDR3aa: CASSLGLLSSGANVLTF
CDR3nt: TGTGCCAGCAGCTTGGGACTCCTAAGCTCTGGGGCCAACGTCCTGACTTTC

d_gene: -
abundance: -
j_gene: TRBJ2-1
v_gene: TRBV27
CDR3aa: CASSFFSGLYNEQFF
CDR3nt: TGTGCCAGCAGTTTCTTTAGCGGACTCTACAATGAGCAGTTCTTC

d_gene: TRBD2
abundance: -
j_gene: TRBJ2-1
v_gene: TRBV7-2
CDR3aa: CASSPSSGSSYNEQFF
CDR3nt: TGTGCCAGCAGCCCTTCTAGCGGGAGCTCCTACAATGAGCAGTTCTTC

d_gene: -
abundance: -
j_gene: TRBJ2-5
v_gene: TRBV5-1
CDR3aa: CASSLLTQETQYF
CDR3nt: TGCGCCAGCAGCTTGCTAACGCAAGAGACCCAGTACTTC

d_gene: -
abundance: -
j_gene: TRBJ2-1
v_gene: TRBV6-4
CDR3aa: CASRGGKGNEQFF
CDR3nt: TGTGCCAGCAGAGGGGGGAAGGGCAATGAGCAGTTCTTC

d_gene: -
abundance: -
j_gene: TRBJ2-5
v_gene: TRBV11-3
CDR3aa: CASSLDSWQGLETQYF
CDR3nt: TGTGCCAGCAGCTTAGATTCGTGGCAGGGGTTGGAGACCCAGTACTTC

d_gene: -
abundance: -
j_gene: TRBJ1-2
v_gene: TRBV30
CDR3aa: CAWSNRVSGYTF
CDR3nt: TGTGCCTGGAGTAACAGGGTCTCTGGCTACACCTTC

d_gene: TRBD1
abundance: -
j_gene: TRBJ2-7
v_gene: TRBV2
CDR3aa: CASGSQGIYEQYF
CDR3nt: TGTGCCAGCGGGTCACAGGGGATCTACGAGCAGTACTTC

d_gene: TRBD1
abundance: -
j_gene: TRBJ1-1
v_gene: TRBV28
CDR3aa: CASKYRGRSTEAFF
CDR3nt: TGTGCCAGCAAATACAGGGGGCGAAGTACTGAAGCTTTCTTT

d_gene: -
abundance: once
j_gene: TRBJ2-2
v_gene: TRBV7-9
CDR3aa: CASSPPRAVLGGELFF
CDR3nt: TGTGCCAGCAGCCCCCCGAGGGCCGTTTTAGGCGGGGAGCTGTTTTTT

d_gene: TRBD1
abundance: -
j_gene: TRBJ2-1
v_gene: TRBV6-6
CDR3aa: CASSPGQDNEQFF
CDR3nt: TGTGCCAGCAGCCCGGGACAGGACAATGAGCAGTTCTTC

d_gene: TRBD1
abundance: -
j_gene: TRBJ1-3
v_gene: TRBV7-9
CDR3aa: CASSFGQAAGNTIYF
CDR3nt: TGTGCCAGCAGCTTTGGACAGGCTGCTGGAAACACCATATATTTT

d_gene: TRBD2
abundance: -
j_gene: TRBJ2-1
v_gene: TRBV5-1
CDR3aa: CASSLAGGSSYNEQFF
CDR3nt: TGCGCCAGCAGCTTGGCCGGCGGGAGCTCCTACAATGAGCAGTTCTTC

d_gene: TRBD2
abundance: -
j_gene: TRBJ2-7
v_gene: TRBV5-5
CDR3aa: CASSFGGLGGGEQYF
CDR3nt: TGTGCCAGCAGCTTTGGCGGCCTGGGCGGGGGTGAGCAGTACTTC

d_gene: TRBD2
abundance: once
j_gene: TRBJ2-3
v_gene: TRBV6-5
CDR3aa: CASSWTSGDSTDTQYF
CDR3nt: TGTGCCAGCAGTTGGACTAGCGGAGATAGCACAGATACGCAGTATTTT

d_gene: -
abundance: -
j_gene: TRBJ1-4
v_gene: TRBV25-1
CDR3aa: CASGLDEKLFF
CDR3nt: TGTGCCAGTGGGTTAGATGAAAAACTGTTTTTT

d_gene: -
abundance: -
j_gene: TRBJ2-2
v_gene: TRBV19
CDR3aa: CASEDFGELFF
CDR3nt: TGTGCCAGCGAGGACTTCGGGGAGCTGTTTTTT

d_gene: TRBD2
abundance: -
j_gene: TRBJ2-1
v_gene: TRBV7-3
CDR3aa: CASSPGGLASGEQFF
CDR3nt: TGTGCCAGCAGCCCCGGCGGACTAGCATCCGGTGAGCAGTTCTTC

d_gene: -
abundance: -
j_gene: TRBJ2-3
v_gene: TRBV12-5
CDR3aa: CASGLDTDTQYF
CDR3nt: TGTGCTAGTGGTTTAGACACAGATACGCAGTATTTT

d_gene: -
abundance: -
j_gene: TRBJ2-1
v_gene: TRBV27
CDR3aa: CASMGQLSYNEQFF
CDR3nt: TGTGCCAGCATGGGGCAGCTCTCCTACAATGAGCAGTTCTTC